The clone carrying this T cell receptor (beta chain) was observed a few times. In the library, unique molecular identifiers were attached to individual cDNA molecules. TCRdb reprocessed the RACE reads with MiXCR, giving one entry per CDR3 protein. The sample records 28,000 or so distinct CDR3 sequences, 6% to 7.5% being singletons. The data are from a study of human T cells and chemical hapten exposure. J gave up 0 bases and V 6 bases, and 9 bases lay outside the gene matches. From germline, CDR1 is SQVTM and CDR2 ANQGSEA. The CDR3 runs to 15 residues. The time point denotes: healthy volunteer bleed at 2 weeks. From whole blood left unfractionated, total RNA was extracted.

The receptor's source is a human donor in good health. Some clones in this sample may be carry-over from other donors' samples. The J gene is TRBJ2-3, the V gene TRBV29-1; 7 bases are a match to TRBD2. The source material was whole blood. CDR3 protein: CSVKTSRSSTDTQYF. The DNA of the CDR3 is TGCAGCGTAAAGACTAGCCGATCTAGCACAGATACGCAGTATTTT.